A single sample is the source of the 26 T cell receptor beta chains below, sequenced in a study of beta chain features in type 1 diabetes. Reverse transcribing all isolated RNA meant expressed TCRB transcripts were sequenced. Only in-frame clones appear in the TCRdb table, and some are missing; sequencing was by immunoSEQ multiplex PCR. The sample consists of a few hundred thousand clones, about 12% of them appearing once. The sample taken for sequencing was naive CD4+ T cells from blood. The receptors shown here come from a man aged 18 to 30 in good health.

The chain is built from TRBV4-3 and TRBJ1-2; TRBD1 aligns across 8 bases. From germline, CDR1 is LGHNA and CDR2 YSLEER. The CDR3 loop spans 15 amino acids. The ends lost 2 bases at V and 6 bases at J; junction bases unmatched: 8. The CDR3 region has the DNA TGCGCCAGCAGCCAATGGACAGGGAAAGTTGATGGCTACACCTTC. Its protein is CASSQWTGKVDGYTF.

The chain couples TRBV5-1 to TRBJ1-2; D not resolved. Germline V gene lookup returns CDR1 SGHRS and CDR2 YFSETQ. V lost 2 bases, J lost 0 bases, and 8 bases lay in between. CDR3 length: 14 residues. CDR3 amino acids: CASSFQASNYGYTF. The CDR3 DNA follows: TGCGCCAGCAGCTTTCAAGCTTCTAACTATGGCTACACCTTC.

There are a few counts of this clone. DNA for the CDR3: TGTGCCAGCTCTACCGTACCGACGACAGGGGCCGGAGAGACCCAGTACTTC. It specifies CASSTVPTTGAGETQYF. The chain recombines TRBV18 with TRBJ2-5; 8 bases line up with TRBD1. Trimming at V came to 6 bases and at J to 4 bases, leaving 16 bases not matched to a gene. This CDR3 region has 17 residues. In germline, CDR1 is KGHSH, CDR2 LQKENI.

The rearrangement uses TRBV10-3 and TRBJ2-7; no definite D call. CDR1 ENHRY and CDR2 SYGVKD come from the germline V gene. The CDR3 contains 9 residues. Trimming took off 11 bases at V and 3 bases at J, with 5 bases between the two ends. CDR3 protein: CAVFYEQYF. The CDR3 coding sequence is TGTGCCGTCTTCTACGAGCAGTACTTC.

This clone was counted between two and nine times. The V gene is TRBV7-9, the J gene TRBJ2-5; 13 bases are a match to TRBD2. CDR1 is SEHNR and CDR2 is FQNEAQ in the germline V gene (reference sequence). This CDR3 region has 16 residues. Trimming cost V 3 bases and J 2 bases; bases outside gene matches: 3. CDR3 sequence: CASSFWTSGRQETQYF. In DNA form, the CDR3 reads TGTGCCAGCAGCTTCTGGACTAGCGGGAGACAAGAGACCCAGTACTTC.

The V and J genes are TRBV28 and TRBJ2-3; D unresolved. Germline V gene lookup returns CDR1 MDHEN and CDR2 SYDVKM. The CDR3 covers 11 residues. Trimming took off 6 bases at V and 5 bases at J, with 6 bases between the two ends. In DNA form, the CDR3 reads TGTGCCAGCAGGAGGCTAGATACGCAGTATTTT. Translating gives CASRRLDTQYF.

The chain joins TRBV28 to TRBJ1-1, with 8 bases aligning to TRBD1. This CDR3 comprises 13 residues. The V and J ends lost 4 bases and 6 bases, in that order; junction bases with no gene match: 4. In germline, CDR1 is MDHEN, CDR2 SYDVKM. CDR3 DNA sequence: TGTGCCAGCAGTTACACAGGGGGGGCTGAAGCTTTCTTT. The encoded protein is CASSYTGGAEAFF.

This clone was seen more than once but under ten times. The rearrangement uses TRBV5-1 and TRBJ2-5, with a tentative D call TRBD1 (5 bases). Germline V gene lookup returns CDR1 SGHRS and CDR2 YFSETQ. V lost 2 bases and J 0 bases, leaving 14 bases between the germline ends. This CDR3 has 16 amino acids. The CDR3 region has the DNA TGCGCCAGCAGCTTATACAGGTTTACTTACCAAGAGACCCAGTACTTC. Protein: CASSLYRFTYQETQYF.

The chain combines TRBV9 with TRBJ1-1; TRBD1 matches at 7 bases. J lost 4 bases, V lost 3 bases, and 3 bases had no gene match. Germline V lookup: CDR1 SGDLS, CDR2 YYNGEE. The CDR3 runs 13 residues. CDR3 bases: TGTGCCAGCAGCGATGGGACAGCCACTGAAGCTTTCTTT. As protein: CASSDGTATEAFF. The variable domain in full, completed from reference TRBV9 and TRBJ1-1, reads DSGVTQTPKHLITATGQRVTLRCSPRSGDLSVYWYQQSLDQGLQFLIQYYNGEERAKGNILERFSAQQFPDLHSELNLSSLELGDSALYFCASSDGTATEAFFGQGTRLTVV.

This clone was counted a few times. V usage is TRBV7-2 and J usage is TRBJ2-7; TRBD2 aligns across 8 bases. This CDR3 spans 14 amino acids. Germline-derived CDR1 and CDR2 are SGHTA and FQGNSA. Trimming cost V 5 bases and J 6 bases; bases outside gene matches: 9. The CDR3 bases are TGTGCCAGCAGCAGGCGGGGGGCCCGGGGCGAGCAGTACTTC. Encoded protein: CASSRRGARGEQYF. Combining the CDR3 with reference TRBV7-2 and TRBJ2-7 gives the whole variable domain GAGVSQSPSNKVTEKGKDVELRCDPISGHTALYWYRQSLGQGLEFLIYFQGNSAPDKSGLPSDRFSAERTGGSVSTLTIQRTQQEDSAVYLCASSRRGARGEQYFGPGTRLTVT.

This clone turned up a few times. The V and J genes are TRBV2 and TRBJ1-5, with TRBD1 identical over 7 bases. Germline V gene sequence: CDR1 SNHLY, CDR2 FYNNEI. This CDR3 is built from 14 residues. V shed 8 bases, J shed 3 bases, and the junction held 7 bases outside the gene matches. In nucleotides, the CDR3 is TGTGCCAGCGGTCAGGGGGAGTCCAATCAGCCCCAGCATTTT. It specifies CASGQGESNQPQHF.

This clone turned up a few times. The J gene is TRBJ2-1, the V gene TRBV4-3, with D tentatively TRBD2 (5 bases). This CDR3 has 15 residues. Between the trimmed V and J ends, which lost 4 bases and 0 bases, there was a span of 10 bases. CDR1 is LGHNA, CDR2 YSLEER, per germline. CDR3 region: CASSPDSSSYNEQFF. CDR3 DNA: TGCGCCAGCAGCCCGGACTCAAGCTCCTACAATGAGCAGTTCTTC.

Concerning this clone itself: In the same sample, other DNA sequences code for this CDR3. The chain carries TRBV28 and TRBJ2-7; 7 nucleotides align to TRBD1. Germline CDR1 and CDR2: MDHEN and SYDVKM. The CDR3 is made up of 14 amino acids. Trimming cost V 2 bases and J 3 bases; bases outside gene matches: 4. The CDR3 spells CASSLGGQSYEQYF. The CDR3 DNA reads TGTGCCAGCAGTTTAGGGGGACAGAGCTACGAGCAGTACTTC.

This rearrangement joins TRBV5-4 to TRBJ2-7; 10 nucleotides match TRBD2. The junction had 13 bases not matched to a gene; V was cut back by 4 bases and J by 3 bases. The germline CDR1 and CDR2 sequences are SGHNT and YYREEE (reference sequence). The CDR3 runs to 17 residues. In DNA, the CDR3 is TGTGCCAGCAGCGCCGGACTAGCGGCTGGGTCGGACTACGAGCAGTACTTC. Amino acid sequence: CASSAGLAAGSDYEQYF.

As for this clone: Other DNA sequences in the same sample also yield this CDR3. The chain couples TRBV30 to TRBJ1-1, with D hard to call. Germline V gene sequence: CDR1 GTSNPN, CDR2 SVGIG (reference sequence). The CDR3 sequence is 13 residues long. The V and J ends lost 0 bases and 5 bases respectively, with 10 bases between them. The CDR3 here is CAWSVQRGTEAFF. CDR3 DNA sequence: TGTGCCTGGAGTGTACAGCGGGGAACTGAAGCTTTCTTT.

A few counts support this clone. The V call is TRBV29-1, the J call TRBJ1-4, with D perhaps matching TRBD1 (5 bases). Germline assignment: CDR1 SQVTM and CDR2 ANQGSEA. The CDR3 has 14 residues. V was clipped by 5 bases and J by 0 bases, with 10 bases between them. The CDR3 nucleotides are TGCAGCGTTCGGCGGGGCGCAACTAATGAAAAACTGTTTTTT. Its translation: CSVRRGATNEKLFF.

In its sample, this clone was seen a few times. The gene calls are TRBV5-4 and TRBJ2-3; 11 nucleotides agree with TRBD2. J gave up 6 bases and V 4 bases, and 10 bases lay outside the gene matches. Germline V gene sequence: CDR1 SGHNT, CDR2 YYREEE (reference sequence). This CDR3 has 16 amino acids. The CDR3 loop reads CASSRLAGPIMDTQYF. As DNA, the CDR3 is TGTGCCAGCAGCCGACTAGCGGGACCCATTATGGATACGCAGTATTTT.

This chain joins TRBV27 and TRBJ2-7, with 7 bases matching TRBD1. The junction had 10 bases not matched to a gene; V was cut back by 7 bases and J by 4 bases. Germline CDR1 is MNHEY and CDR2 is SMNVEV (reference sequence). There are 14 residues in the CDR3. The CDR3 protein is CASNCSVTGYEQYF. CDR3 nucleotide sequence: TGTGCCAGCAATTGTAGCGTGACAGGGTACGAGCAGTACTTC.

V usage is TRBV30 and J usage is TRBJ2-5; possibly TRBD2 for D (6 bases). Trimming took off 2 bases at V and 7 bases at J, with 17 bases between the two ends. The CDR3 length is 14 residues. Germline V CDR1 and CDR2: GTSNPN, SVGIG (reference sequence). DNA for the CDR3: TGTGCCTGGAGTACCGGGACTCCTCTTGGGACCCAGTACTTC. Amino acid sequence: CAWSTGTPLGTQYF. Looking up the rest from reference TRBV30 and TRBJ2-5 gives the full variable domain: SQTIHQWPATLVQPVGSPLSLECTVEGTSNPNLYWYRQAAGRGLQLLFYSVGIGQISSEVPQNLSASRPQDRQFILSSKKLLLSDSGFYLCAWSTGTPLGTQYFGPGTRLLVL.

This clone was seen only a few times. J is TRBJ1-2 and V is TRBV5-4; D is undetermined. Germline assignment: CDR1 SGHNT and CDR2 YYREEE (reference sequence). The CDR3 contains 13 residues. The ends were cut back, 10 bases at V and 0 bases at J, with 13 bases in the middle. The CDR3 loop reads CACRRGTNYGYTF. CDR3 coding DNA: TGTGCCTGTAGGCGGGGAACTAACTATGGCTACACCTTC.

This rearrangement joins TRBV6-1 to TRBJ2-1; 9 nucleotides agree with TRBD2. CDR1 and CDR2 from the germline V gene are MNHNS and SASEGT. The CDR3 extends over 15 amino acids. V lost 2 bases, J lost 13 bases, and 12 bases stayed unmatched. CDR3 in DNA: TGTGCCAGCAGTGAACAAGGTAGCGGGAGACAGGAACAGTTCTTC. Translating it yields CASSEQGSGRQEQFF.

This clone was counted at least ten times. The V call is TRBV4-3, the J call TRBJ2-7, with 9 bases aligning to TRBD2. This CDR3 comprises 16 residues. J was trimmed by 7 bases and V by 0 bases; bases with no gene match: 10. Germline CDR1 is LGHNA and CDR2 is YSLEER. CDR3: CASSQEAGGPLLEQYF. The CDR3 bases are TGCGCCAGCAGCCAAGAGGCGGGAGGGCCCCTTTTGGAGCAGTACTTC.

The table lists this clone with a few counts. This chain links TRBV25-1 with TRBJ1-6, with 7 bases matching TRBD1. The CDR3 spans 18 residues. Unmatched junction bases numbered 13, after V lost 2 bases and J lost 6 bases. Per the germline V gene, CDR1 is MGHDK and CDR2 is SYGVNS. CDR3 residues: CASSESPTGTTRNSPLHF. The CDR3 bases are TGTGCCAGCAGTGAAAGCCCGACAGGGACGACTCGTAATTCACCCCTCCACTTT.

This clone was counted only a few times. V gene TRBV18 combines with J gene TRBJ2-5; D may be TRBD2 (6 bases). Trimming took off 1 base at V and 3 bases at J, with 9 bases between the two ends. CDR1 KGHSH and CDR2 LQKENI come from the germline V gene. The CDR3 extends over 14 amino acids. The CDR3 sequence: CASSPRLAEETQYF. For the CDR3, the DNA is TGTGCCAGCTCACCACGTTTAGCGGAAGAGACCCAGTACTTC.

This clone has just a few counts. V and J are TRBV7-3 and TRBJ2-1, with D possibly being TRBD2 (6 bases). From germline, CDR1 is SGHTA and CDR2 FQGTGA. The CDR3 has 16 amino acids. Trimming shortened V by 1 base and J by 5 bases, and 15 bases separated the two germline ends. The CDR3 loop reads CASSLNGGSGHNEQFF. The CDR3 bases are TGTGCCAGCAGCTTAAACGGGGGTAGCGGCCACAATGAGCAGTTCTTC.

The rearrangement joins TRBV27 to TRBJ2-5, with 7 bases lining up with TRBD1. Trimming removed 3 bases from V and 9 bases from J; junction bases left unmatched: 4. CDR3 size: 12 residues. CDR1 and CDR2 from the germline V gene are MNHEY and SMNVEV (reference sequence). The CDR3 sequence is CASSFRQGAQYF. The DNA for the CDR3 is TGTGCCAGCAGTTTCAGACAGGGTGCCCAGTACTTC.